The clone carrying this TCR beta chain has only a few counts. The CDR3 runs to 16 residues. Germline values: CDR1 LGHDT, CDR2 YNNKEL (reference sequence). The V and J ends lost 4 bases and 5 bases, in that order; junction bases with no gene match: 10. This record belongs to a study of blood T cell repertoires in COVID-19. Here immunoSEQ multiplex PCR was the method, and the copy in TCRdb shows in-frame clones only, minus some. The data show 150,000 to 200,000 clones, roughly 90% seen once. The chain is built from TRBV3-1 (or the pseudogene TRBV3-2) and TRBJ2-5; 10 bases match TRBD1. The clonotype originates from a woman aged 18-29 years who had recovered from COVID-19. The sequenced sample consisted of PBMCs or T cells enriched from blood (not recorded which). This CDR3 reads CASSRRTGGIEETQYF. The CDR3 DNA reads TGTGCCAGCAGCCGCCGGACAGGGGGTATCGAGGAGACCCAGTACTTC.